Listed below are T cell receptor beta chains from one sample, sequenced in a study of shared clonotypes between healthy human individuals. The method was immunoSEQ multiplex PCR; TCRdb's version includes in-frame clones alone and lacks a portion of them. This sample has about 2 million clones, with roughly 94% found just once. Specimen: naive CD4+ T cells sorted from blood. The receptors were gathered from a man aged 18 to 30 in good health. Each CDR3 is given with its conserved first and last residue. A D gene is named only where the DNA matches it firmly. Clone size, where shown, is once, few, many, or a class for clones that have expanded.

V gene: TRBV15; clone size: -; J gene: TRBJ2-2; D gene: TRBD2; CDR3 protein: CATSRDVRAGAPDTGELFF; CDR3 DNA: TGTGCCACCAGCAGAGATGTCCGAGCGGGGGCCCCGGACACCGGGGAGCTGTTTTTT
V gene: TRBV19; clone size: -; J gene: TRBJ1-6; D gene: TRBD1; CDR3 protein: CASRSTGDNSPLHF; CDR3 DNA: TGTGCCAGTCGATCGACAGGGGATAATTCACCCCTCCACTTT
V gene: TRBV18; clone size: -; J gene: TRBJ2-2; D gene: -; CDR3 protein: CASSRATSTGELFF; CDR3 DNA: TGTGCCAGCTCACGAGCCACTAGTACCGGGGAGCTGTTTTTT
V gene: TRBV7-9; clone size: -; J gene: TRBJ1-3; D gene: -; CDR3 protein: CASSLSQGQGSGNTIYF; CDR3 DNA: TGTGCCAGCAGCTTATCCCAGGGCCAGGGCTCTGGAAACACCATATATTTT
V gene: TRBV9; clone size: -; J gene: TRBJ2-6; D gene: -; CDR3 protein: CASRSSGDNPSGANVLTF; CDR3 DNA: TGTGCCAGCAGAAGCTCCGGGGACAACCCTTCTGGGGCCAACGTCCTGACTTTC
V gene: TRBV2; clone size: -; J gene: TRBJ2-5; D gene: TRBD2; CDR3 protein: CASSEGLAGVQETQYF; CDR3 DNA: TGTGCCAGCAGTGAGGGACTAGCGGGGGTACAAGAGACCCAGTACTTC
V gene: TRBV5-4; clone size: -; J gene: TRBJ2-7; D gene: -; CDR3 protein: CASSFGGTSYEQYF; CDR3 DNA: TGTGCCAGCAGCTTCGGGGGTACCTCCTACGAGCAGTACTTC
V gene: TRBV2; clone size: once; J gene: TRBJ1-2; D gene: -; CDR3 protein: CASNNLGGSGYTF; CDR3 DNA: TGTGCCAGCAATAACTTAGGGGGGAGCGGCTACACCTTC
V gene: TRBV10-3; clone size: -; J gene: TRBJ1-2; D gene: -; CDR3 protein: CATSLSNNYGYTF; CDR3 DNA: TGTGCCACCTCCCTATCTAATAACTATGGCTACACCTTC
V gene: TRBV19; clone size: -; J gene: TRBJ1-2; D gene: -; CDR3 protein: CARSMLGNYGYTF; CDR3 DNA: TGTGCCAGGAGTATGTTAGGGAACTATGGCTACACCTTC
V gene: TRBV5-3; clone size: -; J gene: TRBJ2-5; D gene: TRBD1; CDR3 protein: CARSRKTGDIQETQYF; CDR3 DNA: TGTGCCAGAAGCCGAAAGACAGGGGACATCCAAGAGACCCAGTACTTC
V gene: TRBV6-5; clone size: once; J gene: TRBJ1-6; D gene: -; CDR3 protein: CASSYTGGTYNSPLHF; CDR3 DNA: TGTGCCAGCAGTTACACGGGGGGGACCTATAATTCACCCCTCCACTTT
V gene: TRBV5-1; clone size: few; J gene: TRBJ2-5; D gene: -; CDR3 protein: CASSLEGAVETQYF; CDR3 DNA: TGCGCCAGCAGCTTGGAAGGGGCGGTAGAGACCCAGTACTTC
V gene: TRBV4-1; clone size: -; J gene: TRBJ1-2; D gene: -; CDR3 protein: CASSQQGRNNYGYTF; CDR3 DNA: TGCGCCAGCAGCCAACAGGGCAGGAATAACTATGGCTACACCTTC
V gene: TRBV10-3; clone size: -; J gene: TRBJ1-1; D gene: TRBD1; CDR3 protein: CATLGQMNTEAFF; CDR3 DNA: TGTGCCACCTTGGGACAGATGAACACTGAAGCTTTCTTT
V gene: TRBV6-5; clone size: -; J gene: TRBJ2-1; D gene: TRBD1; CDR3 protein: CASRLTGGSYNEQFF; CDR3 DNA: TGTGCCAGCAGATTGACAGGGGGATCCTACAATGAGCAGTTCTTC
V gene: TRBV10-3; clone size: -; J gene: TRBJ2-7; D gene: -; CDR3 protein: CAITTSSGPGEQYF; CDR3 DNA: TGTGCCATCACAACGTCTTCAGGCCCCGGCGAGCAGTACTTC
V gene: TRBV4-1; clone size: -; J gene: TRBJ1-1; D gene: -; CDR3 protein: CASSQDQRLVGRTEAFF; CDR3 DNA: TGCGCCAGCAGCCAAGATCAACGGCTGGTTGGGCGCACTGAAGCTTTCTTT
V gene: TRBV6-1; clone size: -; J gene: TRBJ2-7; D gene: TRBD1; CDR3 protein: CASSIGDRGGEQYF; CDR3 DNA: TGTGCCAGCAGTATCGGGGACAGGGGAGGGGAGCAGTACTTC
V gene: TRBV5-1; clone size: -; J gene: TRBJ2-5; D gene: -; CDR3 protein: CASSLYRDGQETQYF; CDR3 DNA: TGCGCCAGCAGCTTGTACCGGGACGGCCAAGAGACCCAGTACTTC
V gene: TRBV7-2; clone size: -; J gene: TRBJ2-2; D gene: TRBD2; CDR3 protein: CASSRGLAGTGELFF; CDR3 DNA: TGTGCCAGCAGCAGGGGACTAGCTGGCACCGGGGAGCTGTTTTTT
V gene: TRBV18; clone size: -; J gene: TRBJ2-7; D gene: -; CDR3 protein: CASSSQQGGQYF; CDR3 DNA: TGTGCCAGCTCATCACAACAGGGAGGGCAGTACTTC
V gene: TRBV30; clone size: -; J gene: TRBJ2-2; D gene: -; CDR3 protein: CAWSVRGGELFF; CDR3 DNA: TGTGCCTGGAGTGTTCGAGGCGGGGAGCTGTTTTTT
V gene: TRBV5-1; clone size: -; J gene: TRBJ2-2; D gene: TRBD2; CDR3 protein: CASSPTSENTGELFF; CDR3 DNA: TGCGCCAGCAGCCCTACTAGCGAAAACACCGGGGAGCTGTTTTTT
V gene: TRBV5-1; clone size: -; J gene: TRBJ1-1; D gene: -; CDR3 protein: CASSRAAGGSDTEAFF; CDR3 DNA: TGCGCCAGCAGTCGGGCAGCAGGAGGAAGTGACACTGAAGCTTTCTTT
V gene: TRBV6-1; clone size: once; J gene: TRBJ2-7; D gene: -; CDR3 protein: CAILEGMSEQYF; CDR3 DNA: TGTGCCATTTTGGAGGGTATGAGCGAGCAGTACTTC
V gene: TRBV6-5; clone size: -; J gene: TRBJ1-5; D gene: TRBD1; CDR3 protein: CASSFSTGDKHF; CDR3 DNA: TGTGCCAGCAGTTTTTCGACAGGGGACAAGCATTTT
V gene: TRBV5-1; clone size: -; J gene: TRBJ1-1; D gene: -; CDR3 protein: CASSLDNRVTTEAFF; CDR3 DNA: TGCGCCAGCAGCTTGGACAACCGAGTCACCACTGAAGCTTTCTTT
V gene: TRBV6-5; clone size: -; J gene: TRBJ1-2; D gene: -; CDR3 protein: CASSSPRGGYTF; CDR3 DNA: TGTGCCAGCAGTTCTCCCCGGGGCGGCTACACCTTC
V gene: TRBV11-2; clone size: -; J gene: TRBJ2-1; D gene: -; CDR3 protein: CASSLSGWALNEQFF; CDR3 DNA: TGTGCCAGCAGCCTCAGTGGGTGGGCCCTAAATGAGCAGTTCTTC
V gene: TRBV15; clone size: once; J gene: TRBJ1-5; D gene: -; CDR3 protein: CATSREPTANQPQHF; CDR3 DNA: TGTGCCACCAGCAGAGAGCCAACCGCCAATCAGCCCCAGCATTTT
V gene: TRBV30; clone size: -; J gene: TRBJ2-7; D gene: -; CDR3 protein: CSSRDSYEQYF; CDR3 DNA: TGTAGTAGCCGAGACTCCTACGAGCAGTACTTC
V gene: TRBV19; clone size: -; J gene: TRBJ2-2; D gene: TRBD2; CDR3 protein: CASGSGGGAGELFF; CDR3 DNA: TGTGCCAGCGGCTCGGGAGGGGGTGCCGGGGAGCTGTTTTTT
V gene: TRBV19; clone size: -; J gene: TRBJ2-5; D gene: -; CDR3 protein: CASSESTRKETQYF; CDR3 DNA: TGTGCCAGTAGTGAGTCGACCCGAAAAGAGACCCAGTACTTC
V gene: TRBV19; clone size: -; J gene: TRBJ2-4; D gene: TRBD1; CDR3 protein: CASSIDRDRRAKNIQYF; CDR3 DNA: TGTGCCAGTAGTATAGATCGGGACAGAAGAGCCAAAAACATTCAGTACTTC
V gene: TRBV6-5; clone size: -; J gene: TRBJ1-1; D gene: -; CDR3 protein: CASRKLGAGEAFF; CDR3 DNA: TGTGCCAGCAGGAAACTAGGCGCAGGTGAAGCTTTCTTT
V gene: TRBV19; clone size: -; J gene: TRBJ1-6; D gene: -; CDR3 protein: CASTQGPLINSPLHF; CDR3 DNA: TGTGCCAGTACCCAGGGACCGCTAATCAATTCACCCCTCCACTTT